The 3 T cell receptor beta chains below all came from one sample that was sequenced in a study of blood T cells in healthy people across ages. Using a J-beta primer mix together with a sample-barcoded 5' primer, a second PCR was run for roughly 7 to 12 cycles. One entry per CDR3 protein results from TCRdb running MiXCR on the 5' RACE reads. The sample shows over a million distinct CDR3 sequences, about 23% of them seen only once. These data also featured in a second study, about T cells of mothers and their children.

Material for sequencing was blood. These receptors were obtained from a girl aged 2 to 9 in good health.

This clonotype has at least ten counts. The chain couples TRBV29-1 to TRBJ2-7, with 7 bases fitting TRBD1. The germline CDR1 and CDR2 sequences are SQVTM and ANQGSEA. The CDR3 covers 13 residues. With V trimmed by 4 bases and J by 5 bases, 8 bases remained unmatched. CDR3 sequence reads: CSVGRDSRNEQYF. The CDR3, as DNA: TGCAGCGTTGGCCGGGACAGTCGTAACGAGCAGTACTTC.

The chain carries TRBV29-1 and TRBJ1-4; D gene unclear. The CDR3 consists of 12 residues. Germline CDR1 SQVTM, CDR2 ANQGSEA. Trimming cost V 6 bases and J 8 bases, with 13 bases left between them. CDR3 nucleotide sequence: TGCAGCGTGACGAATCGGGGAGAAAAACTGTTTTTT. Its translation is CSVTNRGEKLFF.

The gene calls are TRBV7-2 and TRBJ2-5; TRBD1 agrees at 7 bases. The DNA end is a closer match to TRBJ2-1, so the J assignment may be wrong. Germline lookup yields CDR1 SGHTA and CDR2 FQGNSA. This CDR3 is 14 amino acids long. CDR3 in amino acids: CASSPDRLEVGQFF. CDR3 DNA: TGTGCCAGCAGCCCGGACAGGCTTGAAGTGGGGCAGTTCTTC.